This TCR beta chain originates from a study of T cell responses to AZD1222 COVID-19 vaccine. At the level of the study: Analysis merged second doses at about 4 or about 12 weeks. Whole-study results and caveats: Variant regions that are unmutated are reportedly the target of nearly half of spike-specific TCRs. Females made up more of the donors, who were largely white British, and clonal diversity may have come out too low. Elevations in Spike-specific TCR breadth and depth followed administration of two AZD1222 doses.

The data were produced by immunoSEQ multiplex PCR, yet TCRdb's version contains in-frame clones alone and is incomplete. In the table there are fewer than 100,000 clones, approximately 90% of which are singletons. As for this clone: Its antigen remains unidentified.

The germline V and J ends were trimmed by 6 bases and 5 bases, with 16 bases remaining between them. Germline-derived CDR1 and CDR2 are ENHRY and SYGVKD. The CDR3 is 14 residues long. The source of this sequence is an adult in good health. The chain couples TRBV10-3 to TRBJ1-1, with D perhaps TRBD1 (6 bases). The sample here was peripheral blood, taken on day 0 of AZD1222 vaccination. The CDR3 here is CAISTGGGMTEAFF. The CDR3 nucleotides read TGTGCCATCAGCACAGGAGGGGGGATGACTGAAGCTTTCTTT.